Below, 2 T cell receptor beta chains from the same sample are listed, as sequenced in a study of CD8 T cells in ankylosing spondylitis. No antigen has been identified for these receptors. Each CDR3 protein is one row after TCRdb ran MiXCR on the 5' RACE reads. This table has 700,000 to 1,000,000 distinct CDR3 sequences, 10% to 15% appearing once. Notes on the study in general: Ankylosing spondylitis blood appeared to be characterized by a TCR beta motif of eight highly homologous variants.

Sequenced: blood, either unsorted or a sorted T cell fraction (not recorded which). The source is a male donor with ankylosing spondylitis.

This clonotype was counted between two and nine times. The chain couples TRBV6-6 to TRBJ1-3; maybe TRBD1 (6 bases). The CDR3 spans 13 residues. Trimming removed 6 bases at V and 2 bases at J, with 8 bases between. Per germline, CDR1 MNHNY and CDR2 SVGAGI (reference sequence). The CDR3 DNA reads as TGTGCCAGCAGGCACAGGGCTGGAAACACCATATATTTT. This sequence encodes CASRHRAGNTIYF.

The chain uses TRBV20-1 and TRBJ2-2, with 13 bases matching TRBD2. Germline V lookup: CDR1 DFQATT, CDR2 SNEGSKA (reference sequence). The CDR3 consists of 16 residues. J lost 6 bases, V lost 0 bases, and 4 bases had no gene match. Written as DNA, the CDR3 is TGCAGTGCTAGAGATCCTGGACTAGCGGGAGCCGGGGAGCTGTTTTTT. Protein: CSARDPGLAGAGELFF.